This TCR beta chain was sequenced in a study of shared clonotypes between healthy human individuals. Whole-study context: In total, the donors were two women and a few men aged 18 to 49. Three plates were used per donor for CD4 naive, three for CD4 memory, two for CD8 naive and one for CD8 memory.

With 8 bases clipped from V and 3 bases from J, the junction kept 7 bases outside the gene matches. This CDR3 is 13 amino acids long. CDR1 and CDR2 (germline): SQVTM, ANQGSEA. Each subset's genomic DNA was shared equally among a number of immunoSEQ plates. Produced via immunoSEQ multiplex PCR; TCRdb's table is partial and in-frame only. The table has about 120,000 clones, roughly two thirds seen once. Only Caucasian adults living in Nashville, Tennessee made up the donor group. Material for sequencing was memory CD8+ T cells sorted from blood. The subset is: CD45RO+ cells pooled with CCR7-negative TemRA cells. The gene calls are TRBV29-1 and TRBJ2-7, with TRBD2 identical over 10 bases. This receptor was taken from a woman younger than 45 in good health. Here the CDR3 DNA reads TGCAGCCCACGGACTAGCGGACACTACGAGCAGTACTTC. Its protein is CSPRTSGHYEQYF.